Included here is one T cell receptor (beta chain) sequence, with context. Its target is unknown. The PCR used 60 Vbeta and 13 Jbeta primers. Clones were read by immunoSEQ multiplex PCR, and TCRdb kept only the in-frame ones, dropping some. This sample yields 85,000 to 100,000 clones, of which about 85% are seen a single time; 3.7% belongs to the top ten. The data were taken from a study of cytomegalovirus exposure and HLA in healthy donors. Broader study findings: Looking again later, the authors saw that most CMV-associated TCR beta chains seemed HLA-restricted. About 87% or about 30% of the time was how often most TCR beta V segments were productive, according to an earlier analysis.

Donors were nominally healthy when sampled, though unrecorded immune exposures were likely. The clonotype was recovered from a female donor in good health and CMV-seropositive. Sequencing input: PBMCs.

The CDR3 loop is CASSYHPLAGLPYEQYF. DNA for the CDR3: TGTGCCAGCAGCTACCACCCCCTGGCGGGACTTCCCTACGAGCAGTACTTC. This chain joins TRBV7-9 and TRBJ2-7; the D gene is possibly TRBD2 (6 bases). Germline-derived CDR1 and CDR2 are SEHNR and FQNEAQ (reference sequence). This CDR3 has 17 amino acids. Trimming shortened V by 4 bases and J by 2 bases, and 21 bases separated the two germline ends.